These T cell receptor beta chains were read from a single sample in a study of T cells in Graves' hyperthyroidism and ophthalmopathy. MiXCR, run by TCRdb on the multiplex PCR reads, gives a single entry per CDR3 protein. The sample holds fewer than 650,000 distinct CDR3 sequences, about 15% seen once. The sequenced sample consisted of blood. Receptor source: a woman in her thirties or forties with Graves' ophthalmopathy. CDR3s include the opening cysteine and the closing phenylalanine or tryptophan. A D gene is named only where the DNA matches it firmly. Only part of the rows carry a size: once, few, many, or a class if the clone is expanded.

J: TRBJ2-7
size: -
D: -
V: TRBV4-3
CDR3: CASSPWRGYEQYF
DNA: TGCGCCAGCAGCCCTTGGCGAGGCTACGAGCAGTACTTC

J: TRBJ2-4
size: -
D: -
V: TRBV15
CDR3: CATSSLGPIQYF
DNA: TGTGCCACCAGCAGCCTTGGGCCTATTCAGTACTTC

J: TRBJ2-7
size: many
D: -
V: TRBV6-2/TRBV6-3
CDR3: CASSYRSWEQYF
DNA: TGTGCCAGCAGTTATCGGTCGTGGGAGCAGTACTTC

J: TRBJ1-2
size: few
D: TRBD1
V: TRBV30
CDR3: CAWREIPTGNYGYTF
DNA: TGTGCCTGGAGGGAAATCCCGACAGGGAACTATGGCTACACCTTC

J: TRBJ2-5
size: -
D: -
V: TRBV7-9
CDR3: CASSKTSVGEETQYF
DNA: TGTGCCAGCAGCAAAACTTCCGTGGGGGAAGAGACCCAGTACTTC

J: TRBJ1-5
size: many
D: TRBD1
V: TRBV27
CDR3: CASSPGQGWQPQHF
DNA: TGTGCCAGCAGTCCGGGACAGGGGTGGCAGCCCCAGCATTTT

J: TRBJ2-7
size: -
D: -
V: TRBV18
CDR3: CASSPRDNFADEQYF
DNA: TGTGCCAGCTCACCACGGGACAACTTTGCCGACGAGCAGTACTTC

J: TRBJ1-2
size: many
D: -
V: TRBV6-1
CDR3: CASSVSHIYGYTF
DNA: TGTGCCAGCAGTGTAAGCCATATCTATGGCTACACCTTC

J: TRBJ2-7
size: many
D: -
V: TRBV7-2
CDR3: CASSPPDRTYEQYF
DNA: TGTGCCAGCAGCCCACCAGACAGGACCTACGAGCAGTACTTC

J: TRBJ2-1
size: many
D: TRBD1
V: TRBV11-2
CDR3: CASSRDRENEQFF
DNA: TGTGCCAGCAGCCGGGACAGGGAAAATGAGCAGTTCTTC

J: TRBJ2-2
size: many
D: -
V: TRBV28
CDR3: CASINSGTGELFF
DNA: TGTGCCAGCATTAACTCCGGGACTGGGGAGCTGTTTTTT

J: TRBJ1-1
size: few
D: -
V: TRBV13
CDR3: CASSFDWPRDTEAFF
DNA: TGTGCCAGCAGCTTTGATTGGCCGAGGGACACTGAAGCTTTCTTT

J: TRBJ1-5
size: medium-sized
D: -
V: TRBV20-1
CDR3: CSARGQLDQPQHF
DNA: TGCAGTGCTAGAGGTCAGCTAGATCAGCCCCAGCATTTT

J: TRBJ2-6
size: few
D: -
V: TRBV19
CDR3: CASSTPGVSGANVLTF
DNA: TGTGCCAGTAGTACCCCAGGGGTCTCTGGGGCCAACGTCCTGACTTTC

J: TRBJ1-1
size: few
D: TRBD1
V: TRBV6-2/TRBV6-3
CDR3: CASSYFQGGEAFF
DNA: TGTGCCAGCAGTTACTTCCAGGGGGGTGAAGCTTTCTTT

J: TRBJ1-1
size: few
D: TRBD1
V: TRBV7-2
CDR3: CASSFRGRWTEAFF
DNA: TGTGCCAGCAGCTTTAGGGGGCGATGGACTGAAGCTTTCTTT

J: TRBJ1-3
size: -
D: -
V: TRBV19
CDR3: CASSSISSGNTIYF
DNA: TGTGCCAGTAGCTCTATTAGCTCTGGAAACACCATATATTTT

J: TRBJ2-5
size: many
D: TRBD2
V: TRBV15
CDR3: CATSSGLAGVRETQYF
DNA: TGTGCCACCAGCTCTGGACTAGCGGGAGTTAGAGAGACCCAGTACTTC

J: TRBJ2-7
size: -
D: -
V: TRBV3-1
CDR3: CASSLGSWGQYF
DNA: TGTGCCAGCAGCCTCGGGAGCTGGGGGCAGTACTTC

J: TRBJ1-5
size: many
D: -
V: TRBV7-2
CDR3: CASSLSEGFQPQHF
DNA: TGTGCCAGCAGCTTATCGGAGGGTTTTCAGCCCCAGCATTTT

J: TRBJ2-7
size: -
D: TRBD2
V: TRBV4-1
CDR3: CASSRTRLSYEQYF
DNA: TGCGCCAGCAGCCGGACTAGGCTTTCCTACGAGCAGTACTTC

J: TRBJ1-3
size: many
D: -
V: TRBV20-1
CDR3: CSARPGGSGNTIYF
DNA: TGCAGTGCTAGGCCCGGGGGTTCTGGAAACACCATATATTTT

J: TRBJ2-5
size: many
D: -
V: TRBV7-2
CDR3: CASTPSEGWETQYF
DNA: TGTGCCAGCACCCCCTCCGAAGGATGGGAGACCCAGTACTTC

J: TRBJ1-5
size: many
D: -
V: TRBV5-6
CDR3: CASSLGRTDNQPQHF
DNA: TGTGCCAGCAGTTTGGGACGGACTGATAATCAGCCCCAGCATTTT

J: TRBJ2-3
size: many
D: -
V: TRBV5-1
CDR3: CASSDSWASTDTQYF
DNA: TGCGCCAGCAGCGACTCTTGGGCTAGCACAGATACGCAGTATTTT

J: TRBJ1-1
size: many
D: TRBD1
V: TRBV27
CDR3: CASSRPGTGSTEAFF
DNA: TGTGCCAGCAGTCGCCCCGGGACAGGGTCCACTGAAGCTTTCTTT

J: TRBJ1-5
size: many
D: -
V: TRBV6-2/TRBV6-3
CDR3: CASSPINRNQPQHF
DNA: TGTGCCAGCAGTCCAATCAACAGAAATCAGCCCCAGCATTTT

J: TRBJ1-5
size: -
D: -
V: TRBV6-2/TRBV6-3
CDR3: CASSYFKGGQPQHF
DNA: TGTGCCAGCAGTTACTTCAAGGGAGGTCAGCCCCAGCATTTT

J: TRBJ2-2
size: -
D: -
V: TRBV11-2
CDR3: CASSLLQGFLDTGELFF
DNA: TGTGCCAGCAGCCTCCTTCAGGGGTTTTTGGACACCGGGGAGCTGTTTTTT

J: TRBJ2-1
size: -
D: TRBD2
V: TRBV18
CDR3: CASSPPSGSNEQFF
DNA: TGTGCCAGCTCACCGCCTAGCGGGAGCAATGAGCAGTTCTTC

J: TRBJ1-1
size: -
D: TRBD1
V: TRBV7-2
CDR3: CASSLTGGRAFF
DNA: TGTGCCAGCAGCCTAACAGGGGGGAGAGCTTTCTTT

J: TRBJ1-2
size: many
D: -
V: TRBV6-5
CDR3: CASSLDPVYGYTF
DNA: TGTGCCAGCAGCCTCGACCCAGTCTATGGCTACACCTTC

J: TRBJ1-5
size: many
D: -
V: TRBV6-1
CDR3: CASSEPLEGNQPQHF
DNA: TGTGCCAGCAGTGAACCTCTCGAGGGCAATCAGCCCCAGCATTTT

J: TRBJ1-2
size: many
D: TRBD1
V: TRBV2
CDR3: CASSEWQGDGYTF
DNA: TGTGCCAGCAGTGAGTGGCAGGGGGATGGCTACACCTTC

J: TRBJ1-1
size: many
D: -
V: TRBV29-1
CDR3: CSVARTENTEAFF
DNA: TGCAGCGTTGCTAGGACAGAGAACACTGAAGCTTTCTTT

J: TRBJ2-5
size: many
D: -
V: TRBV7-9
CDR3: CASSVSGAKETQYF
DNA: TGTGCCAGCAGCGTATCCGGGGCCAAAGAGACCCAGTACTTC

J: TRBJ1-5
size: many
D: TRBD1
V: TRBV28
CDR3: CASSKTGPGRGTQHF
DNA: TGTGCCAGCAGCAAGACAGGGCCCGGGCGGGGGACCCAGCATTTT

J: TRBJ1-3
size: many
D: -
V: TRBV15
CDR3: CATSLGSGTNRNTIYF
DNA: TGTGCCACCAGCCTTGGGTCAGGGACCAACCGAAACACCATATATTTT

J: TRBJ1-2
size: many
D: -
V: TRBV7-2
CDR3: CASSPPDSWTF
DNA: TGTGCCAGCAGCCCTCCGGATTCTTGGACCTTC

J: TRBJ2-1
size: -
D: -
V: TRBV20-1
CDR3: CSAGGLGHIYNEQFF
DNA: TGCAGTGCTGGGGGTTTGGGACACATATACAATGAGCAGTTCTTC

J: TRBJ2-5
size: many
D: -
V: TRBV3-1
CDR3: CASSQDRKTQYF
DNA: TGTGCCAGCAGCCAAGATAGGAAGACCCAGTACTTC

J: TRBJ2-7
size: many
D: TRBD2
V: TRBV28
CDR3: CASSLLGGGAYEQYF
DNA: TGTGCCAGCAGTTTACTGGGCGGGGGGGCCTACGAGCAGTACTTC

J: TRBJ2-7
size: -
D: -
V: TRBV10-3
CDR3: CAISEAESSYEQYF
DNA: TGTGCCATCAGCGAAGCGGAATCCTCCTACGAGCAGTACTTC

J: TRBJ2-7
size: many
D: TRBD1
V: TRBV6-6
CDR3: CASSSRHLLDRDLHYEQYF
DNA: TGTGCCAGCAGTTCACGCCACCTTCTAGACAGGGACCTTCACTACGAGCAGTACTTC

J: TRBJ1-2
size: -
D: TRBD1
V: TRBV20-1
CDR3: CSARELTGTGGNYGYTF
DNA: TGCAGTGCTAGAGAGCTAACCGGGACAGGGGGTAACTATGGCTACACCTTC